This T cell receptor beta chain was captured in a study of metastatic and nonmetastatic thyroid tumors. About the study: The comparison covered peripheral blood and tumor or nodule tissue in malignant and benign thyroid patients.

CDR3 length equals 14 residues. After removal of 8 bases from V and 3 bases from J, the junction contained 10 bases not matched to a gene. Germline loops: CDR1 MDHEN, CDR2 SYDVKM. The entire patient cohort was treatment-naive prior to thyroid surgery. Study results and caveats: Significantly greater TCR beta diversity was reportedly found in malignant thyroid tumors than in benign nodules (in blood and tumor).

In the original workflow: CDR3 was compared across clinicopathological groups, and the resulting differences were used to build a distant-metastasis classifier for papillary thyroid cancer. TCRdb reassembled clones from the PCR reads with MiXCR. The authors' filters were not applied to this entry. The sample has fewer than 25,000 clones, around 19% seen once. This clone was detected a few times. Antigen unknown. The sequencing input was adjacent normal tissue. The genes are TRBV28 and TRBJ2-7; TRBD1 aligns across 7 bases. This clonotype was sampled from a male donor with papillary thyroid cancer or a benign thyroid nodule (not recorded which). Some clones in this sample may be carry-over from other donors' samples. CDR3 sequence: CASRHRDSSYEQYF. CDR3 sequence (DNA): TGTGCCAGCCGTCATCGGGACAGCAGCTACGAGCAGTACTTC.